These T cell receptor beta chains were read from a single sample in a study of cytomegalovirus exposure and HLA in healthy donors. The assay was immunoSEQ multiplex PCR, and TCRdb's table has in-frame clones only and misses some. The data show approximately 110,000 clones, 65% to 80% seen once. Sequenced sample: PBMCs. The origin of the receptors is a woman between 35 and 50 years old in good health and CMV-seronegative. CDR3s include the opening cysteine and the closing phenylalanine or tryptophan. Fields, in order: V gene, D gene, J gene, CDR3 length, clone size, CDR3 DNA, CDR3 protein. D genes are given only for firm matches. Only some rows state a clone size, as once, few, many or a class for expanded clones.

>TRBV11-2|-|TRBJ2-7|14|-
TGTGCCAGCAGCCAATCCGGACAGTCCTACGAGCAGTACTTC
CASSQSGQSYEQYF
>TRBV30|TRBD2|TRBJ2-5|13|-
TGTGCCTGGAGCGCTAGCGGAGGGGAGACCCAGTACTTC
CAWSASGGETQYF
>TRBV5-4|TRBD1|TRBJ1-2|15|-
TGTGCCAGCAGCGACCCTGACAGGGGAGGACATGGCTACACCTTC
CASSDPDRGGHGYTF
>TRBV28|-|TRBJ1-1|14|-
TGTGCCAGCAGTTTCCAGGGGCTTAACACTGAAGCTTTCTTT
CASSFQGLNTEAFF
>TRBV18|-|TRBJ2-5|15|-
TGTGCCAGCTCACCCCCCTCGGGGGTCCAAGAGACCCAGTACTTC
CASSPPSGVQETQYF
>TRBV5-6|-|TRBJ2-7|13|-
TGTGCCAGCAGCTTGGCCCTCTCGGACGAGCAGTACTTC
CASSLALSDEQYF
>TRBV28|-|TRBJ1-2|14|-
TGTGCCAGCAGTATCCCGGGGGGTAACTATGGCTACACCTTC
CASSIPGGNYGYTF
>TRBV7-9|-|TRBJ2-1|13|-
TGTGCCAGCAGCTTATCCCAGGTGAATGAGCAGTTCTTC
CASSLSQVNEQFF
>TRBV28|-|TRBJ2-5|15|-
TGTGCCAGCAGTTTTTTAGCGGAGGGCGGTGAGACCCAGTACTTC
CASSFLAEGGETQYF
>TRBV29-1|-|TRBJ2-1|12|-
TGCAGCGGTGCGGACGGGGACAATGAGCAGTTCTTC
CSGADGDNEQFF
>TRBV28|TRBD1|TRBJ1-1|15|few
TGTGCCAGCAGTTCACAGGGGGCGAAGAACACTGAAGCTTTCTTT
CASSSQGAKNTEAFF
>TRBV6-1|TRBD2|TRBJ2-7|16|few
TGTGCCAGCAGTGAAGTTAGCGGGAGGGCATTGTACGAGCAGTACTTC
CASSEVSGRALYEQYF
>TRBV4-3|TRBD2|TRBJ2-3|18|few
TGCGCCAGCAGCCAAGATTATGGAGCGGGGGTGTTGACAGATACGCAGTATTTT
CASSQDYGAGVLTDTQYF
>TRBV5-6|-|TRBJ2-7|14|few
TGTGCCAGCAGCTTGGGGGGAGGGGGTACCGAGCAGTACTTC
CASSLGGGGTEQYF
>TRBV5-4|TRBD2|TRBJ2-5|15|-
TGTGCCAGCAGCTTAGGCGGGGGGGCCATTAAGACCCAGTACTTC
CASSLGGGAIKTQYF
>TRBV29-1|-|TRBJ2-1|14|-
TGCAGCGCTCAAGGGGGTGGTTTCTTCAATGAGCAGTTCTTC
CSAQGGGFFNEQFF
>TRBV2|TRBD2|TRBJ2-5|15|-
TGTGCCAGCAGGGGAGCGGGAGTCACCCAAGAGACCCAGTACTTC
CASRGAGVTQETQYF
>TRBV5-1|-|TRBJ2-1|15|few
TGCGCCAGCAGTCGGGACACCGACTCCTACAATGAGCAGTTCTTC
CASSRDTDSYNEQFF
>TRBV28|-|TRBJ2-7|13|-
TGTGCCAGCATCCGGGGGGCGGCCTACGAGCAGTACTTC
CASIRGAAYEQYF
>TRBV7-2|-|TRBJ1-3|16|few
TGTGCCAGCAGCTTTACGGCCGCGACAGCTGGAAACACCATATATTTT
CASSFTAATAGNTIYF
>TRBV28|TRBD1|TRBJ2-7|15|-
TGTGCCAGCAGTCTCCCCGGGACAGGGACCTACGAGCAGTACTTC
CASSLPGTGTYEQYF
>TRBV9|-|TRBJ2-1|17|-
TGTGCCAGCAGCCCCGGATCCGACAGACTCGGGGGCAATGAGCAGTTCTTC
CASSPGSDRLGGNEQFF
>TRBV30|-|TRBJ2-7|11|-
TGTGCCTGGAGTAGTCGGGGAGAATTGTACTTC
CAWSSRGELYF
>TRBV7-8|TRBD2|TRBJ2-3|18|-
TGTGCCAGCAGCTTAGTTTTTAGCGGGGGGGACCTCACAGATACGCAGTATTTT
CASSLVFSGGDLTDTQYF
>TRBV5-6|-|TRBJ1-1|13|few
TGTGCCAGCACCTCGTGGACTTACACTGAAGCTTTCTTT
CASTSWTYTEAFF
>TRBV6-6|-|TRBJ2-5|14|-
TGTGCCAGCAGCCAGACTACCCTCCAAGAGACCCAGTACTTC
CASSQTTLQETQYF
>TRBV5-4|-|TRBJ1-1|14|-
TGTGCCAGCAGCTTGGCCCCAGGCAACACTGAAGCTTTCTTT
CASSLAPGNTEAFF
>TRBV6-1|TRBD1|TRBJ1-1|13|few
TGTGCCAGCAGACAGGGGGGGAACACTGAAGCTTTCTTT
CASRQGGNTEAFF
>TRBV11-3|TRBD1|TRBJ2-2|15|-
TGTGCCAGCAGCCAACGGGACAGGGAGTACGGGGAGCTGTTTTTT
CASSQRDREYGELFF
>TRBV10-1|-|TRBJ2-1|17|-
TGCGCCAGCAGTGAAAAGAGCGCCGCTTTTTCCTACAATGAGCAGTTCTTC
CASSEKSAAFSYNEQFF
>TRBV28|TRBD2|TRBJ2-3|17|-
TGTGCCAGCAGGCCCCCCGGAGCGGGGAAAAACACAGATACGCAGTATTTT
CASRPPGAGKNTDTQYF
>TRBV7-7|TRBD2|TRBJ2-7|14|-
TGTGCCAGCAGCTTATCTAGCGGCCTGTACGAGCAGTACTTC
CASSLSSGLYEQYF
>TRBV6-1|TRBD2|TRBJ2-7|16|-
TGTGCCAGCAGTGAAATCCCGACTAGCGGGAACCACGAGCAGTACTTC
CASSEIPTSGNHEQYF
>TRBV4-3|TRBD1|TRBJ1-1|14|-
TGCGCCAGCAGCCAGACGACAGGGGGCACTGAAGCTTTCTTT
CASSQTTGGTEAFF
>TRBV2|-|TRBJ2-1|13|-
TGTGCCAGCGGAGGCCTTGAGAGGCATGAGCAGTTCTTC
CASGGLERHEQFF
>TRBV5-5|TRBD2|TRBJ2-2|14|-
TGTGCCAGCATCCGGGGGGGCCCCACCGGGGAGCTGTTTTTT
CASIRGGPTGELFF
>TRBV2|TRBD1|TRBJ2-7|13|-
TGTGCCAGCAGCGGACAGGCTGGCGGGGAGCAGTACTTC
CASSGQAGGEQYF
>TRBV28|TRBD1|TRBJ1-2|13|-
TGTGCCAGCAGCCCTGGGACAGGGGTCGGCTACACCTTC
CASSPGTGVGYTF
>TRBV28|-|TRBJ1-4|13|-
TGTGCCGGACAGCCAACAACTAATGAAAAACTGTTTTTT
CAGQPTTNEKLFF
>TRBV30|TRBD1|TRBJ2-7|11|-
TGTGCCTGGAGGGACAGGGTGGTCCAGTACTTC
CAWRDRVVQYF
>TRBV5-4|TRBD1|TRBJ1-2|13|-
TGTGCCAGCAGCTTGGACAGGGGGAATGGCTACACCTTC
CASSLDRGNGYTF
>TRBV5-1|-|TRBJ2-7|14|-
TGCGCCAGCAGCCTTGGACAGAGCACCTACGAGCAGTACTTC
CASSLGQSTYEQYF
>TRBV6-1|-|TRBJ2-7|14|-
TGTGCCAGCAGTGAAGCCCACAGGACCTACGAGCAGTACTTC
CASSEAHRTYEQYF
>TRBV19|TRBD1|TRBJ1-5|18|-
TGTGCCAGTAGCACGCGGGGAACCGGGACAGGGGGGGATCAGCCCCAGCATTTT
CASSTRGTGTGGDQPQHF
>TRBV29-1|-|TRBJ1-2|13|-
TGCAGCGTTCAACAGGGACTAATGGCTGGCTACACCTTC
CSVQQGLMAGYTF
>TRBV7-2|-|TRBJ2-5|12|-
TGTGCCAGCTCTCGGTGGGCGGAGACCCAGTACTTC
CASSRWAETQYF